Listed here are 5 T cell receptor beta chains from one sample, sequenced in a study of blood T cell repertoires in COVID-19. The data were produced by immunoSEQ multiplex PCR, yet TCRdb's version contains in-frame clones alone and is incomplete. The profile covers fewer than 250,000 clones, with around four fifths appearing a single time and 20% taken by the ten largest. Sequenced input: peripheral blood. These receptor sequences come from a man younger than 40 with active or convalescent COVID-19.

This clone was recorded once. The rearrangement joins TRBV6-1 to TRBJ2-3, with a weak D call TRBD2 (5 bases). With 6 bases removed from V and 7 bases from J, the gap between germline ends came to 14 bases. The CDR3 covers 13 residues. CDR1 and CDR2 (germline): MNHNS, SASEGT. In nucleotides, the CDR3 is TGTGCCAGCAGCCTGGGAGCGGCGAATACGCAGTATTTT. Translation: CASSLGAANTQYF.

The genes are TRBV4-3 and TRBJ1-3, with TRBD1 identical over 7 bases. Germline CDR1 is LGHNA and CDR2 is YSLEER. The CDR3 covers 16 residues. The V segment lost 4 bases and the J segment 0 bases; nucleotides outside the gene matches: 6. This CDR3 is CASSLGGQSSGNTIYF. The CDR3 bases are TGCGCCAGCAGCCTAGGGGGCCAGAGCTCTGGAAACACCATATATTTT.

V is TRBV28 and J is TRBJ2-1; 8 bases agree with TRBD1. Germline CDR1 MDHEN, CDR2 SYDVKM. There are 12 residues in the CDR3. Trimming took 10 bases from V and 8 from J; bases not matched to a gene: 7. In DNA form, the CDR3 reads TGTGCCAACGGACAGGGATGGGATGAGCAGTTCTTC. Its translation: CANGQGWDEQFF.

The J gene is TRBJ2-1, the V gene TRBV7-2; 11 bases fit TRBD2. Germline trimming cut 9 bases from V and 3 bases from J; bases unmatched to any gene: 13. The germline gives CDR1 SGHTA, CDR2 FQGNSA. The CDR3 covers 17 residues. CDR3 DNA: TGTGCCAGTGGGAGGCTAGCGGGAGGCACCTACTACAATGAGCAGTTCTTC. It encodes CASGRLAGGTYYNEQFF.

J is TRBJ1-2 and V is TRBV2; unclear D gene. V was clipped by 6 bases and J by 8 bases, with 10 bases between them. Per germline, CDR1 SNHLY and CDR2 FYNNEI. The CDR3 length is 11 residues. The CDR3 spells CASRPTGGYTF. CDR3 bases: TGTGCCAGCAGACCAACGGGGGGCTACACCTTC.